This T cell receptor (beta chain) was captured in a study of T cells after somatic rescue of genetic block. Sequencing was performed with immunoSEQ multiplex PCR; in TCRdb, only in-frame clones are kept and a portion is missing. The sample shows approximately 67,000 clones, roughly nine tenths of them seen only once. The V and J ends lost 3 bases and 5 bases, in that order; junction bases with no gene match: 2. The germline gives CDR1 KGHSH, CDR2 LQKENI. This CDR3 has 14 residues. Material for sequencing was peripheral blood mononuclear cells (PBMCs). The origin of this receptor is a man in his forties or fifties. J is TRBJ1-4 and V is TRBV18; 8 bases are shared with TRBD1. CDR3 bases: TGTGCCAGCTCACCCGGACAGGGCAATGAAAAACTGTTTTTT. Encoded protein: CASSPGQGNEKLFF.